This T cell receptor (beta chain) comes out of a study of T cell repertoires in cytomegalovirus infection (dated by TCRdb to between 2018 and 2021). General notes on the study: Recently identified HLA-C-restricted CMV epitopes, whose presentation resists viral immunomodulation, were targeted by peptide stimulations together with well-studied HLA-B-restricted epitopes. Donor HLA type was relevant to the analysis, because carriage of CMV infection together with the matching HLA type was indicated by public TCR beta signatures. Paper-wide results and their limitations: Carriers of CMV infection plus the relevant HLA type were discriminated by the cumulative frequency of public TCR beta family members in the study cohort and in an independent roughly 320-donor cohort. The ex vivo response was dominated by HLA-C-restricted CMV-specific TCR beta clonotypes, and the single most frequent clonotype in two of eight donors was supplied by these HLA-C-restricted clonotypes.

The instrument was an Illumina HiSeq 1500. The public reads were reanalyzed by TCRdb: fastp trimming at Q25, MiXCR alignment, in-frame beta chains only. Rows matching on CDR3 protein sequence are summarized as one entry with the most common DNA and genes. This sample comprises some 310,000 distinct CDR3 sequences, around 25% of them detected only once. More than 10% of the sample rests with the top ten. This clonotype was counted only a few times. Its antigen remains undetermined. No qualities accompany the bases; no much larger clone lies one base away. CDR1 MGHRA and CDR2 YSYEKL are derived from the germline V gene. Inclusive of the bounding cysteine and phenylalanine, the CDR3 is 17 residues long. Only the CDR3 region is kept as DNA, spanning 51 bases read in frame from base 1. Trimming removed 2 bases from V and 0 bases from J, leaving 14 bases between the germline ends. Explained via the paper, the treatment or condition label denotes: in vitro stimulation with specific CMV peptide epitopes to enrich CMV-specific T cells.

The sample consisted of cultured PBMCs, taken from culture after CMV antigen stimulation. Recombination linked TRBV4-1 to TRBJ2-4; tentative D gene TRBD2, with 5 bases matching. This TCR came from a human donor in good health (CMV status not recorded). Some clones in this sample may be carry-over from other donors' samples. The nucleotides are TGCGCCAGCAGCCAACCGTCCGCGGGTCTAGCCAAAAACATTCAGTACTTC. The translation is CASSQPSAGLAKNIQYF.